Detailed here is one T cell receptor beta chain. The source of the sample is a study of CD8 T cells in Susac syndrome. The control participants were healthy donors, and these controls were matched with respect to both age and sex. While CD8+ and CD4+ T cells were isolated negatively, TEMRA cells were enriched by FACS. Between the trimmed V and J ends, which lost 0 bases and 4 bases, there was a span of 19 bases. The CDR3 is 17 residues long. Germline V lookup: CDR1 SGHRS, CDR2 YFSETQ. RNA in amounts of roughly 0.5 to 1 ug was reverse transcribed with random hexamers. TCRdb re-called the immunoSEQ multiplex PCR reads through MiXCR, storing one row per CDR3 protein. This sample has under 200,000 distinct CDR3 sequences, with roughly 92% found just once.

This receptor was identified in a human donor in good health. The sample consisted of CD4+ T cells from PBMCs. This chain connects TRBV5-1 to TRBJ1-1; unclear D gene. DNA for the CDR3: TGCGCCAGCAGCTTGGGCAGGCCCGTGAATCTGGTCACTGAAGCTTTCTTT. Residues: CASSLGRPVNLVTEAFF. Drawing the rest from reference TRBV5-1 and TRBJ1-1, the complete variable domain is KAGVTQTPRYLIKTRGQQVTLSCSPISGHRSVSWYQQTPGQGLQFLFEYFSETQRNKGNFPGRFSGRQFSNSRSEMNVSTLELGDSALYLCASSLGRPVNLVTEAFFGQGTRLTVV.